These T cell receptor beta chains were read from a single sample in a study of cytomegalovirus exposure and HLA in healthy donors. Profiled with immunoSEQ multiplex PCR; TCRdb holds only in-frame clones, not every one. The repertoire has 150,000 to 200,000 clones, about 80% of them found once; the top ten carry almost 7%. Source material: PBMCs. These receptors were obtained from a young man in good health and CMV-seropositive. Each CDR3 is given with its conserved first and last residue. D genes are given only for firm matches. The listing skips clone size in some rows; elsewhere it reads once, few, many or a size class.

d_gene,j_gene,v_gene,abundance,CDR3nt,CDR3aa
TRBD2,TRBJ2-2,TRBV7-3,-,TGTGCCAGCAGCTCCGGCGGGAGAGTGAACACCGGGGAGCTGTTTTTT,CASSSGGRVNTGELFF
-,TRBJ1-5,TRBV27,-,TGTGCCAGCAGTTTATGGGGCAGGGAAGGTCAGCCCCAGCATTTT,CASSLWGREGQPQHF
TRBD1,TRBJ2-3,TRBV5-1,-,TGCGCCAGCAGCTTAAAGGGACAGGGACCCCATACGCAGTATTTT,CASSLKGQGPHTQYF
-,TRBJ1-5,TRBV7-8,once,TGTGCCAGCAGCTTATCGAGCAATCAGCCCCAGCATTTT,CASSLSSNQPQHF
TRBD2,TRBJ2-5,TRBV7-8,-,TGTGCCAGCAGCCGTTTGGGGGGAGGGGAACAAGAGACCCAGTACTTC,CASSRLGGGEQETQYF
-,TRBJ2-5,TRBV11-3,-,TGTGCCAGCAGCTTTGAGACAGAAGAGACCCAGTACTTC,CASSFETEETQYF
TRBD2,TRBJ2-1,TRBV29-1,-,TGCAGCGCCCAGGGGGGGACTAGCGGGGGGGCTAGGTCCTACAATGAGCAGTTCTTC,CSAQGGTSGGARSYNEQFF
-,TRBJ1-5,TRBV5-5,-,TGTGCCAGCAGCACTAGTGATCGCAATCAGCCCCAGCATTTT,CASSTSDRNQPQHF
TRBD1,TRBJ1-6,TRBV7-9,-,TGTGCCAGCACCGATAAAGGTGTGGGACAGGGACATTCACCCCTCCACTTT,CASTDKGVGQGHSPLHF
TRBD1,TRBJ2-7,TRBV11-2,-,TGTGCCAGCAGCCCCTGGGGACAGGCAAGCTCCTACGAGCAGTACTTC,CASSPWGQASSYEQYF